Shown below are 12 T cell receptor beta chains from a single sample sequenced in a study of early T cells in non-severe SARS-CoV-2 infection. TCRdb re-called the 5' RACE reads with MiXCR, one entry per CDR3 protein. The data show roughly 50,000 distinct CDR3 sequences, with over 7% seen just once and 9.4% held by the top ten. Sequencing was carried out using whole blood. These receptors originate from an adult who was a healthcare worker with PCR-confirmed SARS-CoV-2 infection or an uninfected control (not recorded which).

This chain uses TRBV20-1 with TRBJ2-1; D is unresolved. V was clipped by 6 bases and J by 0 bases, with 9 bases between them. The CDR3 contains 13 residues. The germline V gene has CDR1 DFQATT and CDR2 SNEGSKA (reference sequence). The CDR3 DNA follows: TGCAGTGCCTCACCGAGCTCCTACAATGAGCAGTTCTTC. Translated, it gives CSASPSSYNEQFF.

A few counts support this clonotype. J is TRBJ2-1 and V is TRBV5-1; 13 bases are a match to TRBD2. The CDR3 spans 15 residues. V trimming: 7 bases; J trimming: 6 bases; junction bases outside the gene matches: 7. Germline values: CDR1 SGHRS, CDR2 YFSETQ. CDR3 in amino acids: CASRTSGGEFNEQFF. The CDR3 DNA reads TGCGCCAGCCGGACTAGCGGGGGAGAATTCAATGAGCAGTTCTTC.

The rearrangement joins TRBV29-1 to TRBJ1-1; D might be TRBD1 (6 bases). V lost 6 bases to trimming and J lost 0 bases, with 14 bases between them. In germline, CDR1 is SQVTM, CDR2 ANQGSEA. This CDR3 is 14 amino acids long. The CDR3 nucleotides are TGCAGCGTGGGCGGGACACCTATGAACACTGAAGCTTTCTTT. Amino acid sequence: CSVGGTPMNTEAFF.

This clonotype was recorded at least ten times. The CDR3: CASSRQGTTEAFF. The DNA of the CDR3 is TGTGCCAGCAGCCGACAGGGAACCACTGAAGCTTTCTTT. The chain joins TRBV6-5 to TRBJ1-1; TRBD1 matches at 7 bases. V lost 6 bases to trimming and J lost 4 bases; unmatched junction nucleotides: 5. CDR3 length equals 13 residues. The germline CDR1 and CDR2 sequences are MNHEY and SVGAGI.

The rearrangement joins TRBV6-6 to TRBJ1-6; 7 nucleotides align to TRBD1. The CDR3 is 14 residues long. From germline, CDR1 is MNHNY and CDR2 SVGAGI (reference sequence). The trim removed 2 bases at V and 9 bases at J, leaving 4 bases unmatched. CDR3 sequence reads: CASSYAEGASPLHF. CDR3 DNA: TGTGCCAGCAGTTACGCGGAGGGGGCTTCACCCCTCCACTTT.

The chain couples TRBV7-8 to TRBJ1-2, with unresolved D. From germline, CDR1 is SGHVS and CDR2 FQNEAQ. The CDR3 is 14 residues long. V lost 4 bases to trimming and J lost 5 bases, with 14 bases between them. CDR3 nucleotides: TGTGCCAGCAGCTCCGGGCCGAGCGTATATGGCTACACCTTC. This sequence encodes CASSSGPSVYGYTF.

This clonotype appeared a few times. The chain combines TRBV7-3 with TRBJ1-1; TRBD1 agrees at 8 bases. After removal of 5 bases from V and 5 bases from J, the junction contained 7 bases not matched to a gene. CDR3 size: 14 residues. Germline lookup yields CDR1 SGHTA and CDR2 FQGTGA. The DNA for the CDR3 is TGTGCCAGCAGCATTCAGGGGGCAGGGACTGAAGCTTTCTTT. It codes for CASSIQGAGTEAFF.

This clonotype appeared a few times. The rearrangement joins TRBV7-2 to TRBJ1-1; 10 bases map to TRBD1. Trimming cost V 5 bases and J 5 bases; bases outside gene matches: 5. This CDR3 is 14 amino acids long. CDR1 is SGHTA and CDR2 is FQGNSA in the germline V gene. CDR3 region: CASSRTGGVTEAFF. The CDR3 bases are TGTGCCAGCAGCCGGACAGGGGGAGTAACTGAAGCTTTCTTT.

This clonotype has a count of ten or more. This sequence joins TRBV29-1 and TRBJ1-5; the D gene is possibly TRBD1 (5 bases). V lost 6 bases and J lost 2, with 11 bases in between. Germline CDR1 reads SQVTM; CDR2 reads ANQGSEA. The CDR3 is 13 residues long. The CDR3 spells CSVRPGGNQPQHF. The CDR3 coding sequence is TGCAGCGTCAGACCGGGGGGCAATCAGCCCCAGCATTTT.

As DNA, the CDR3 is TGTGCCAGCAGTGGCCAAGCGGGGGGGCCGTACGAGCAGTACTTC. Its translation: CASSGQAGGPYEQYF. The chain carries TRBV2 and TRBJ2-7; 10 nucleotides align to TRBD2. Germline assignment: CDR1 SNHLY and CDR2 FYNNEI. The CDR3 extends over 15 amino acids. Losses at the gene ends were 4 bases for V and 4 bases for J; bases not matched to a gene: 7.

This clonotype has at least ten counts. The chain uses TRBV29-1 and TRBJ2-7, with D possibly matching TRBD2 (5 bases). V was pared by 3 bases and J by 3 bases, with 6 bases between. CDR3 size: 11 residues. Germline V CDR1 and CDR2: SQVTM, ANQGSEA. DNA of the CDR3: TGCAGCGTTGATGAGGGCTACGAGCAGTACTTC. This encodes CSVDEGYEQYF.

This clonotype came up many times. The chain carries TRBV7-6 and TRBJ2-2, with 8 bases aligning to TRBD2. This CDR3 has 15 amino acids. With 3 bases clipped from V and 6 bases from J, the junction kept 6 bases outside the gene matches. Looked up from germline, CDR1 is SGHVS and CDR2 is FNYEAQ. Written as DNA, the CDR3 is TGTGCCAGCAGCTTGCGGGGGGCTGGGTCCGGGGAGCTGTTTTTT. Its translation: CASSLRGAGSGELFF.